Each of the 12 T cell receptor beta chains below was sequenced from the same sample in a study of T cells in Graves' hyperthyroidism and ophthalmopathy. TCR beta CDR3 sequences were amplified from RNA transcripts. Carried out on the TCR CDR3, a first-round RT-PCR used the HTBI primer set. TCRdb processed the multiplex PCR reads anew with MiXCR; each CDR3 protein has one entry. Of 140,000 or so distinct CDR3 sequences listed, 22% are singletons. Sequenced: blood. All receptors derive from a woman aged 50 to 65 with Graves' hyperthyroidism that later progressed to Graves' ophthalmopathy.

The rearrangement links TRBV27 to TRBJ2-5; a weak D match, TRBD1 (6 bases). The V gene lost 5 bases and the J gene lost 4 bases, with 14 bases spanning the gap. Germline V gene sequence: CDR1 MNHEY, CDR2 SMNVEV (reference sequence). This CDR3 is 14 amino acids long. This CDR3 reads CASSPRGATETQYF. In DNA, the CDR3 is TGTGCCAGCAGTCCCAGGGGAGCAACAGAGACCCAGTACTTC.

The chain is built from TRBV20-1 and TRBJ2-1; 7 nucleotides align to TRBD2. The V gene's germline CDR1 is DFQATT and CDR2 SNEGSKA (reference sequence). The ends lost 4 bases at V and 2 bases at J; junction bases unmatched: 14. The CDR3 covers 17 residues. The CDR3 reads CSATPVVLAETYNEQFF. The CDR3 DNA follows: TGCAGTGCTACCCCGGTCGTTCTAGCGGAGACCTACAATGAGCAGTTCTTC.

This clonotype was found a few times. The DNA for the CDR3 is TGTGCCAGCAGTTTGAGGGGGGTGAACAATGAGCAGTTCTTC. Translating gives CASSLRGVNNEQFF. The V gene is TRBV28, the J gene TRBJ2-1; D is possibly TRBD1 or TRBD2 (6 bases each). The germline V gene has CDR1 MDHEN and CDR2 SYDVKM. The CDR3 covers 14 residues. V lost 3 bases and J lost 5, with 11 bases in between.

This clonotype was picked up many times. Sequence at one end of the junction differs from germline and may be a read error. The gene calls are TRBV3-1 and TRBJ2-7, with no clear D. The CDR3 spans 9 residues. Germline V CDR1 and CDR2: LGHDT, YNNKEL (reference sequence). Written as DNA, the CDR3 is TGTGCCAGCAGCCCGCCTTTAGACTTC. Translation gives CASSPPLDF.

CDR3 in DNA: TGTGCCAGCTCGATAGCGGGAGGGTACGAGCAGTACTTC. Its translation: CASSIAGGYEQYF. The rearrangement links TRBV2 to TRBJ2-7, with TRBD2 identical over 11 bases. CDR1 and CDR2 from the germline V gene are SNHLY and FYNNEI. This CDR3 spans 13 amino acids. The V and J ends lost 8 bases and 4 bases, in that order; junction bases with no gene match: 4.

This clonotype has at least ten counts. The chain uses TRBV20-1 and TRBJ2-1, with D possibly TRBD2 on 5 matching bases. The V gene lost 3 bases and the J gene lost 8 bases, with 8 bases spanning the gap. Germline CDR1 reads DFQATT; CDR2 reads SNEGSKA (reference sequence). This CDR3 has 11 amino acids. This CDR3 is CSASFGDEQFF. The CDR3 DNA is TGCAGTGCTAGTTTCGGGGATGAGCAGTTCTTC.

This chain links TRBV14 with TRBJ2-2, with D possibly TRBD2 on 5 matching bases. V lost 1 base and J lost 4, with 10 bases in between. Germline-derived CDR1 and CDR2 are SGHDN and FVKESK. There are 15 residues in the CDR3. The CDR3 nucleotides are TGTGCCAGCAGCCAAGGCCTAGCCGGCACCGGGGAGCTGTTTTTT. It is translated as CASSQGLAGTGELFF. Full variable domain (rest looked up from reference TRBV14 and TRBJ2-2): EAGVTQFPSHSVIEKGQTVTLRCDPISGHDNLYWYRRVMGKEIKFLLHFVKESKQDESGMPNNRFLAERTGGTYSTLKVQPAELEDSGVYFCASSQGLAGTGELFFGEGSRLTVL.

Ten or more counts support this clonotype. The rearrangement links TRBV6-1 to TRBJ1-5; the match to TRBD1 covers 8 bases. The J segment lost 6 bases and the V segment lost 5 bases, leaving 9 bases of the junction unmatched. The CDR3 has 15 residues. In germline, CDR1 is MNHNS, CDR2 SASEGT. The CDR3 bases are TGTGCCAGCAGTTTCGACAGGGGAGGAAGTCAGCCCCAGCATTTT. Amino acids: CASSFDRGGSQPQHF.

This chain connects TRBV19 to TRBJ2-3, with D perhaps matching TRBD1 or TRBD2 (5 bases each). The length of the CDR3 is 16 residues. Per the germline V gene, CDR1 is LNHDA and CDR2 is SQIVND (reference sequence). Trimming stripped 5 bases from V and 2 bases from J, with 17 bases between. This chain's CDR3 is CASSGEGRFLTDTQYF. CDR3 DNA sequence: TGTGCCAGTAGTGGCGAGGGACGATTTCTCACAGATACGCAGTATTTT.

This clonotype was recorded many times. V usage is TRBV28 and J usage is TRBJ2-7, with 10 bases matching TRBD1. CDR1 MDHEN and CDR2 SYDVKM come from the germline V gene. The CDR3 runs to 15 residues. V lost 2 bases to trimming and J lost 7 bases; unmatched junction nucleotides: 8. The CDR3 protein is CASSLKDRGSWEQYF. In nucleotides, the CDR3 is TGTGCCAGCAGTTTAAAGGACAGGGGGTCGTGGGAGCAGTACTTC.

This clonotype came up many times. This chain links TRBV11-1 with TRBJ2-3, with 8 nucleotides matching TRBD1. This CDR3 spans 15 amino acids. V was clipped by 6 bases and J by 4 bases; unmatched bases: 9. CDR1 is SGHAT, CDR2 FQDESV, per germline (reference sequence). CDR3 nucleotides: TGTGCCAGCAGACGATACAGGGGGTCCTCAGATACGCAGTATTTT. Protein product: CASRRYRGSSDTQYF.

This clonotype was recorded at least ten times. The J gene is TRBJ2-3, the V gene TRBV7-6; 7 bases align to TRBD2. Unmatched junction bases numbered 2, after V lost 8 bases and J lost 0 bases. Germline assignment: CDR1 SGHVS and CDR2 FNYEAQ. This CDR3 comprises 13 residues. In DNA, the CDR3 is TGTGCCAGCTGGCGGGAGAGCACAGATACGCAGTATTTT. Amino acids: CASWRESTDTQYF. The full variable domain, rest sourced from reference TRBV7-6 and TRBJ2-3, is GAGVSQSPRYKVTKRGQDVALRCDPISGHVSLYWYRQALGQGPEFLTYFNYEAQQDKSGLPNDRFSAERPEGSISTLTIQRTEQRDSAMYRCASWRESTDTQYFGPGTRLTVL.